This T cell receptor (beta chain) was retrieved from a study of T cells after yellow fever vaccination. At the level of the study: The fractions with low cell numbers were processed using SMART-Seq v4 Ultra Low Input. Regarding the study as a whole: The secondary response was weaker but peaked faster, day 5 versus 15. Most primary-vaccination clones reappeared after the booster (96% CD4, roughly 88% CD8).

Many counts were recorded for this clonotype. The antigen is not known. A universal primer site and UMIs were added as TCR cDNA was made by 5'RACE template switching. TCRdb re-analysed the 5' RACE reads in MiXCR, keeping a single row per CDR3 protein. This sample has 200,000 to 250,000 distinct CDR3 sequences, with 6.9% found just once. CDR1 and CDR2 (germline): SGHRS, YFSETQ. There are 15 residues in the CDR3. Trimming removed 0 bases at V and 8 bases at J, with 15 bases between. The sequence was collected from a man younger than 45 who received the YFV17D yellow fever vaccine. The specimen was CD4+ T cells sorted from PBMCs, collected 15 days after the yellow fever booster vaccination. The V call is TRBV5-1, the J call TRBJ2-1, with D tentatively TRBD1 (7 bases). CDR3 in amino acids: CASSLGQEGAYEQFF. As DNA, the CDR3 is TGCGCCAGCAGCTTGGGACAGGAGGGGGCCTATGAGCAGTTCTTC.